This T cell receptor beta chain originates from a study of cytomegalovirus exposure and HLA in healthy donors. Findings and limits, study-wide: Earlier findings revealed that most TCR beta V segments proved productive either about 87% or about 30% of the time. Analyses of presence and absence presupposed an approximately uniform sequencing depth across donors.

Both 60 Vbeta primers and 13 Jbeta primers went into the PCR. Repertoires were generated with immunoSEQ multiplex PCR, while TCRdb's copy carries only in-frame clones and drops some. The sample includes 180,000 or so clones. About this clone: Its antigen is not known.

Unrecorded immune exposures were likely, despite nominal health at sampling. This CDR3 is 15 amino acids long. Trimming removed 3 bases at V and 1 base at J, with 13 bases between. Per the germline V gene, CDR1 is LGHNA and CDR2 is YNFKEQ. The clonotype was recovered from a woman aged 18-30 years in good health and CMV-seropositive. Source material: PBMCs. The chain joins TRBV4-2 to TRBJ2-7; possible D gene TRBD2, 6 bases. The CDR3 region has the DNA TGTGCCAGCAGCCAGTTGCAGCTAGCGTCCTACGAGCAGTACTTC. This gives the protein CASSQLQLASYEQYF.